This passage covers 11 T cell receptor beta chains from one sample sequenced in a study of technical replicates of blood from several donors. The data were produced by immunoSEQ multiplex PCR, yet TCRdb's version contains in-frame clones alone and is incomplete. In the table there are 50,000 to 70,000 clones, about 95% of which are singletons. The specimen sequenced was PBMCs. These receptors were taken from a human donor in good health. Some clones in this sample may be carry-over from other donors' samples.

V and J are TRBV19 and TRBJ2-1; D possibly corresponds to TRBD1 (8 bases). The CDR3 has 14 residues. Germline lookup yields CDR1 LNHDA and CDR2 SQIVND (reference sequence). V lost 2 bases and J lost 9, with 14 bases in between. In DNA, the CDR3 is TGTGCCAGTAGTATACAAGCGGGGACAGGTGAGCAGTTCTTC. Encoded protein: CASSIQAGTGEQFF.

The J gene is TRBJ2-7, the V gene TRBV7-2; maybe TRBD2 (7 bases). Trimming took off 0 bases at V and 4 bases at J, with 16 bases between the two ends. Germline CDR1 is SGHTA and CDR2 is FQGNSA. The CDR3 is 16 residues long. The CDR3 here is CASSLAMGGGGYEQYF. DNA of the CDR3: TGTGCCAGCAGCTTAGCGATGGGGGGGGGCGGGTACGAGCAGTACTTC.

The rearrangement links TRBV11-2 to TRBJ2-3; D is perhaps TRBD2 (6 bases). The V end lost 1 base, the J end lost 2 bases, and 10 bases lay between the germline ends. The CDR3 length is 15 residues. Germline CDR1 and CDR2: SGHAT and FQNNGV. The CDR3, as DNA: TGTGCCAGCAGCTTAGTTGGGGGGTCCACAGATACGCAGTATTTT. Translation: CASSLVGGSTDTQYF.

The V gene is TRBV7-2, the J gene TRBJ2-7, with D perhaps matching TRBD2 (6 bases). The CDR3 extends over 14 amino acids. V lost 5 bases and J 4 bases, leaving 15 bases between the germline ends. Germline lookup yields CDR1 SGHTA and CDR2 FQGNSA. The CDR3 loop is CASSPYGSQYEQYF. CDR3 DNA sequence: TGTGCCAGCAGCCCGTACGGGAGTCAGTACGAGCAGTACTTC.

V and J are TRBV6-5 and TRBJ1-2; no clear D gene. From germline, CDR1 is MNHEY and CDR2 SVGAGI. V lost 7 bases to trimming and J lost 2 bases, with 11 bases between them. This CDR3 has 13 residues. CDR3 sequence reads: CASTPGPNYGYTF. The CDR3 nucleotides read TGTGCCAGCACCCCCGGTCCAAACTATGGCTACACCTTC.

The V and J genes are TRBV27 and TRBJ2-2; no definite D call. Germline CDR1 is MNHEY and CDR2 is SMNVEV (reference sequence). The V gene lost 5 bases and the J gene lost 1 base, with 5 bases spanning the gap. The CDR3 extends over 13 amino acids. Written as DNA, the CDR3 is TGTGCCAGCAGTCCCCTGAACACCGGGGAGCTGTTTTTT. As protein: CASSPLNTGELFF.

The chain has TRBV2 and TRBJ2-1; 13 bases match TRBD2. The CDR3 spans 15 residues. CDR1 SNHLY and CDR2 FYNNEI come from the germline V gene. Trimming removed 6 bases from V and 7 bases from J; junction bases left unmatched: 6. The CDR3 loop is CASRGLAGRGNEQFF. The CDR3 region has the DNA TGTGCCAGCAGGGGACTAGCGGGACGAGGAAATGAGCAGTTCTTC. The entire variable domain, with the rest obtained from reference TRBV2 and TRBJ2-1, is as follows: EPEVTQTPSHQVTQMGQEVILRCVPISNHLYFYWYRQILGQKVEFLVSFYNNEISEKSEIFDDQFSVERPDGSNFTLKIRSTKLEDSAMYFCASRGLAGRGNEQFFGPGTRLTVL.

The gene calls are TRBV27 and TRBJ1-6; D may be TRBD1 (5 bases). The CDR3 totals 16 residues. V gave up 3 bases and J gave up 0 bases, with 9 bases separating them. CDR1 MNHEY and CDR2 SMNVEV come from the germline V gene (reference sequence). The CDR3 DNA is TGTGCCAGCAGTTTGGGGGGTGGCTCCTATAATTCACCCCTCCACTTT. Translated: CASSLGGGSYNSPLHF.

The chain links TRBV9 to TRBJ2-7, with 8 bases lining up with TRBD2. Germline values: CDR1 SGDLS, CDR2 YYNGEE. The CDR3 has 14 amino acids. V gave up 4 bases and J gave up 2 bases; unmatched junction bases: 5. CDR3 in amino acids: CASSPAGGTYEQYF. CDR3 bases: TGTGCCAGCAGCCCGGCGGGAGGTACCTACGAGCAGTACTTC.

V usage is TRBV11-2 and J usage is TRBJ2-7, with 8 bases that match TRBD2. Germline V gene lookup returns CDR1 SGHAT and CDR2 FQNNGV. This CDR3 is built from 17 residues. V trimming: 0 bases; J trimming: 2 bases; junction bases outside the gene matches: 9. The CDR3 bases are TGTGCCAGCAGCTTAGATCGGGTAGCGGGGACGACCTACGAGCAGTACTTC. Protein: CASSLDRVAGTTYEQYF. The full variable domain, rest sourced from reference TRBV11-2 and TRBJ2-7, is EAGVAQSPRYKIIEKRQSVAFWCNPISGHATLYWYQQILGQGPKLLIQFQNNGVVDDSQLPKDRFSAERLKGVDSTLKIQPAKLEDSAVYLCASSLDRVAGTTYEQYFGPGTRLTVT.

V usage is TRBV6-5 and J usage is TRBJ2-5; 12 bases are shared with TRBD2. The CDR3 consists of 15 residues. CDR1 and CDR2 (germline): MNHEY, SVGAGI. With V trimmed by 5 bases and J by 8 bases, 9 bases remained unmatched. The CDR3: CASSGRTSGAGTQYF. CDR3 coding DNA: TGTGCCAGCAGTGGGCGGACTAGCGGGGCGGGAACCCAGTACTTC.